This T cell receptor beta chain was retrieved from a study of control samples from healthy donors and cancer patients. The CDR3 extends over 13 amino acids. V lost 2 bases and J 4 bases, leaving 8 bases between the germline ends. The germline V gene has CDR1 SGHTA and CDR2 FQGTGA. Measured with immunoSEQ multiplex PCR; TCRdb has only the in-frame clones, and not every one. The top ten hold around 2% of the sample, which has 95,000 to 150,000 clones, roughly nine tenths seen once. This rearrangement joins TRBV7-3 to TRBJ1-1; a weak D match, TRBD1 (5 bases). The sequence derives from a man younger than 35 in good health. Sample: blood. The CDR3 DNA sequence: TGTGCCAGCAGCTTATCAGGGTTCACTGAAGCTTTCTTT. Protein product: CASSLSGFTEAFF. The variable domain in full, with the rest retrieved from reference TRBV7-3 and TRBJ1-1, is GAGVSQTPSNKVTEKGKYVELRCDPISGHTALYWYRQSLGQGPEFLIYFQGTGAADDSGLPNDRFFAVRPEGSVSTLKIQRTERGDSAVYLCASSLSGFTEAFFGQGTRLTVV.